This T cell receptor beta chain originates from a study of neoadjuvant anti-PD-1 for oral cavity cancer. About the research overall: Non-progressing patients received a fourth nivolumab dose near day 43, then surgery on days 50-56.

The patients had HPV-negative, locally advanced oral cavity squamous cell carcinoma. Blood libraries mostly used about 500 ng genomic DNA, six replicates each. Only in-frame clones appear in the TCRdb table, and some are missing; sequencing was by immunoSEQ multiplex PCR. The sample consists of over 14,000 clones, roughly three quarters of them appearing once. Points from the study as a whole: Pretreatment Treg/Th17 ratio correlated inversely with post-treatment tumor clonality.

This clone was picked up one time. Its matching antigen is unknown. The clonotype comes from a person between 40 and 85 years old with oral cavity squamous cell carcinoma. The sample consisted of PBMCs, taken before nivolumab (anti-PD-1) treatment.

The CDR3 DNA sequence: TGCGCCAGCAGCCAAGGTCGGGCAGTATACAATGAGCAGTTCTTC. It is translated as CASSQGRAVYNEQFF. This chain joins TRBV4-1 and TRBJ2-1; D remains unclear. The V gene's germline CDR1 is MGHRA and CDR2 YSYEKL. Trimming cost V 1 base and J 4 bases, with 11 bases left between them. The CDR3 has 15 residues.